The rows below give T cell receptor beta chains drawn from one sample of a study of blood T cell repertoires in COVID-19. TCRdb's table, derived via immunoSEQ multiplex PCR, lists solely in-frame clones and lacks some. The table includes about 200,000 clones, roughly four fifths detected once. Sequences were obtained from peripheral blood. Every receptor here comes from a woman between 45 and 60 years old with active or convalescent COVID-19. Both conserved end residues are part of each CDR3. The order of the fields is CDR3 protein, CDR3 DNA, J gene, D gene, clone size, V gene. The D gene is left open where the match is weak. Clone size is stated in some rows and not others, as once, few, many or a class when expanded.

CDR3 protein: CASSPGTGGAEQFF
CDR3 DNA: TGTGCCAGCAGCCCCGGGACAGGGGGCGCGGAGCAGTTCTTC
J gene: TRBJ2-1
D gene: TRBD1
clone size: -
V gene: TRBV6-5

CDR3 protein: CATSPPGAGVGNEQFF
CDR3 DNA: TGTGCCACCAGCCCCCCAGGGGCGGGAGTGGGAAATGAGCAGTTCTTC
J gene: TRBJ2-1
D gene: -
clone size: -
V gene: TRBV24-1

CDR3 protein: CSVSAGDEKLFF
CDR3 DNA: TGCAGCGTTTCGGCAGGGGATGAAAAACTGTTTTTT
J gene: TRBJ1-4
D gene: -
clone size: few
V gene: TRBV29-1

CDR3 protein: CASSSRGVRGEKLFF
CDR3 DNA: TGTGCCAGCAGCTCGCGGGGGGTTCGCGGTGAAAAACTGTTTTTT
J gene: TRBJ1-4
D gene: -
clone size: -
V gene: TRBV11-1

CDR3 protein: CASSRSPGEEDGYTF
CDR3 DNA: TGCGCCAGCAGCCGGTCCCCAGGGGAAGAGGATGGCTACACCTTC
J gene: TRBJ1-2
D gene: -
clone size: -
V gene: TRBV5-1

CDR3 protein: CASSRRGEETQYF
CDR3 DNA: TGTGCCAGCTCCAGGAGGGGAGAAGAGACCCAGTACTTC
J gene: TRBJ2-5
D gene: -
clone size: few
V gene: TRBV11-2

CDR3 protein: CASTQAGGTDTQYF
CDR3 DNA: TGTGCCAGCACCCAGGCAGGGGGCACGGATACGCAGTATTTT
J gene: TRBJ2-3
D gene: TRBD1
clone size: -
V gene: TRBV7-9

CDR3 protein: CASSSGLWNVVGETQYF
CDR3 DNA: TGTGCCAGCAGCTCGGGACTTTGGAATGTGGTCGGAGAGACCCAGTACTTC
J gene: TRBJ2-5
D gene: -
clone size: -
V gene: TRBV5-6

CDR3 protein: CASSRDRRDEKLFF
CDR3 DNA: TGCGCCAGCAGCAGGGACAGGAGGGATGAAAAACTGTTTTTT
J gene: TRBJ1-4
D gene: TRBD1
clone size: -
V gene: TRBV5-1

CDR3 protein: CSVAYRPDNSPLHF
CDR3 DNA: TGCAGCGTTGCATACAGGCCGGATAATTCACCCCTCCACTTT
J gene: TRBJ1-6
D gene: -
clone size: -
V gene: TRBV29-1

CDR3 protein: CASSLTFWGPCGEKLFF
CDR3 DNA: TGTGCCAGCAGCTTAACGTTTTGGGGGCCTTGTGGGGAAAAACTGTTTTTT
J gene: TRBJ1-4
D gene: -
clone size: -
V gene: TRBV7-3

CDR3 protein: CASSLRGGELFF
CDR3 DNA: TGTGCCAGCAGTTTAAGGGGTGGGGAGCTGTTTTTT
J gene: TRBJ2-2
D gene: -
clone size: -
V gene: TRBV12-3/TRBV12-4

CDR3 protein: CASSVAGGEKLFF
CDR3 DNA: TGTGCCAGCAGTGTGGCAGGGGGGGAAAAACTGTTTTTT
J gene: TRBJ1-4
D gene: TRBD1
clone size: few
V gene: TRBV2

CDR3 protein: CASSHRENTGELFF
CDR3 DNA: TGTGCCAGCAGTCACCGGGAGAACACCGGGGAGCTGTTTTTT
J gene: TRBJ2-2
D gene: -
clone size: -
V gene: TRBV11-3

CDR3 protein: CASRTASGTGFNSPLHF
CDR3 DNA: TGCGCCAGCAGAACCGCCTCCGGGACAGGTTTTAATTCACCCCTCCACTTT
J gene: TRBJ1-6
D gene: TRBD1
clone size: once
V gene: TRBV5-1